This entry lists 10 T cell receptor beta chains sequenced from one sample in a study of Ad26.COV2.S vaccination and SARS-CoV-2 variants. Sequenced by immunoSEQ multiplex PCR; TCRdb stores in-frame clones only, minus some. The table lists over 350,000 clones, approximately 91% of them singletons. Treatment here: some 19 received Ad26.COV2.S at low or high dose, single or two shots; five or six received placebo; per-sample allocation not given. The investigators took samples on day 63 after the first vaccine or placebo injection. This specimen was peripheral blood, taken in a trial of Ad26.COV2.S vaccine versus placebo. The receptors originated from a person between 18 and 60 years old who received the Ad26.COV2.S COVID-19 vaccine or a placebo.

This clone appeared once. This rearrangement joins TRBV5-4 to TRBJ2-5; a weak D match, TRBD1 (6 bases). The germline V gene has CDR1 SGHNT and CDR2 YYREEE (reference sequence). V was pared by 0 bases and J by 3 bases, with 9 bases between. This CDR3 is 14 amino acids long. Here the CDR3 reads CASSLAAGEETQYF. CDR3 DNA: TGTGCCAGCAGCTTGGCCGCAGGGGAAGAGACCCAGTACTTC.

In its sample, this clone was seen once. The chain has TRBV3-1 (or the pseudogene TRBV3-2) and TRBJ1-5, with D maybe TRBD1 (5 bases). V shed 0 bases and J shed 5 bases, with 11 bases lying between them. The germline CDR1 and CDR2 sequences are LGHDT and YNNKEL (reference sequence). The CDR3 is 15 residues long. CDR3 protein: CASSQDVGTHQPQHF. The CDR3 DNA is TGTGCCAGCAGCCAAGATGTTGGGACCCATCAGCCCCAGCATTTT.

This chain links TRBV5-4 with TRBJ1-1; no reliable D call. V was cut by 1 base and J by 0 bases, with 13 bases left in between. Looked up from germline, CDR1 is SGHNT and CDR2 is YYREEE (reference sequence). There are 16 residues in the CDR3. DNA for the CDR3: TGTGCCAGCAGCTTGATCGGCAGATCCCTGAACACTGAAGCTTTCTTT. This codes for CASSLIGRSLNTEAFF.

The J gene is TRBJ2-2, the V gene TRBV30; tentative D call: TRBD1 (5 bases). With 2 bases removed from V and 5 bases from J, the gap between germline ends came to 9 bases. Germline V lookup: CDR1 GTSNPN, CDR2 SVGIG (reference sequence). The CDR3 extends over 13 amino acids. The CDR3 DNA reads TGTGCCTGGAGTAGACAGATAACCGGGGAGCTGTTTTTT. As protein: CAWSRQITGELFF.

The CDR3 protein is CASSLAGLEKLFF. The CDR3 DNA sequence: TGCGCCAGCAGCTTGGCCGGTTTGGAAAAACTGTTTTTT. The chain carries TRBV5-1 and TRBJ1-4; D gene unclear. The V end lost 0 bases, the J end lost 8 bases, and 8 bases lay between the germline ends. CDR1 and CDR2 from the germline V gene are SGHRS and YFSETQ. The CDR3 consists of 13 residues.

The CDR3 DNA sequence: TGTGCCAGCAGTGAGGTAGCGGGGCCCCTAGCCAAAAACATTCAGTACTTC. The encoded protein is CASSEVAGPLAKNIQYF. V gene TRBV2 combines with J gene TRBJ2-4; 8 nucleotides agree with TRBD2. The trim removed 3 bases at V and 0 bases at J, leaving 7 bases unmatched. Germline assignment: CDR1 SNHLY and CDR2 FYNNEI. This CDR3 contains 17 residues.

The gene calls are TRBV6-1 and TRBJ1-1, with 8 nucleotides matching TRBD1. V was pared by 3 bases and J by 1 base, with 4 bases of the junction left unmatched. CDR3 length: 15 amino acids. The germline V gene encodes CDR1 MNHNS and CDR2 SASEGT. CDR3 nucleotide sequence: TGTGCCAGCAGTGACCAGGGGGCAGCGAACACTGAAGCTTTCTTT. It is translated as CASSDQGAANTEAFF.

The chain is built from TRBV5-1 and TRBJ2-7, with D tentatively TRBD1 (7 bases). Trimming cost V 4 bases and J 3 bases, with 14 bases left between them. Germline V lookup: CDR1 SGHRS, CDR2 YFSETQ. The CDR3 is 14 amino acids. The DNA of the CDR3 is TGCGCCAGCAGCCCCGGAGGGACAGACTACGAGCAGTACTTC. Translated, it gives CASSPGGTDYEQYF.

This chain connects TRBV11-2 to TRBJ2-1, with 9 bases that match TRBD1. J was trimmed by 6 bases and V by 5 bases; bases with no gene match: 11. The CDR3 is 16 residues long. CDR1 is SGHAT and CDR2 is FQNNGV in the germline V gene. The CDR3 protein is CASSTLQGAKGNEQFF. DNA for the CDR3: TGTGCCAGCAGCACTTTACAGGGGGCGAAGGGCAATGAGCAGTTCTTC.

This sequence joins TRBV6-2 or TRBV6-3 and TRBJ1-5; no firm D call. CDR1 and CDR2 from the germline V gene are MNHEY and SVGEGT. V was pared by 6 bases and J by 5 bases, with 5 bases between. CDR3 length: 11 amino acids. CDR3 bases: TGTGCCAGCAGCGCCTATCAGCCCCAGCATTTT. Residues: CASSAYQPQHF.